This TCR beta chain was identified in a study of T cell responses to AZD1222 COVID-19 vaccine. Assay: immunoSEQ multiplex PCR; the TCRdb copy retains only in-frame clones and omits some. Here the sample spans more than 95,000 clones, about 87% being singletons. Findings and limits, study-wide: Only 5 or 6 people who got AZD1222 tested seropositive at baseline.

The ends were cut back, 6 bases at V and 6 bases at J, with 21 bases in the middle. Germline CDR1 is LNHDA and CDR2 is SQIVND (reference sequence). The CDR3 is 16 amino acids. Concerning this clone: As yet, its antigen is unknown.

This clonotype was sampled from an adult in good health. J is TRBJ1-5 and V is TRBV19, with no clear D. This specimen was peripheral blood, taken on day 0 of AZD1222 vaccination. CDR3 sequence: CASRSGGGPAVQPQHF. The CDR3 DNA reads TGTGCCAGTAGAAGTGGAGGAGGGCCCGCTGTTCAGCCCCAGCATTTT.